The 28 T cell receptor beta chains below were found in one sample sequenced in a study of T cells after yellow fever vaccination. TCRdb re-called the 5' RACE reads with MiXCR, one entry per CDR3 protein. Among 68,000 or so distinct CDR3 sequences listed, more than 6.5% were seen once. Sample: CD8+ T cells sorted from PBMCs, taken about 41 days after the first yellow fever vaccination. Receptor source: a man in his late teens or twenties who received the YFV17D yellow fever vaccine.

This clonotype was found many times. The DNA of the CDR3 is TGTGCCAGCAGCTTTCCTTTCTCCGGGACAGGGGGCAATGAGCAGTTCTTC. Encoded protein: CASSFPFSGTGGNEQFF. This chain connects TRBV7-9 to TRBJ2-1; 11 positions match TRBD1. The V gene's germline CDR1 is SEHNR and CDR2 FQNEAQ (reference sequence). The CDR3 consists of 17 residues. V shed 3 bases, J shed 6 bases, and the junction held 10 bases outside the gene matches. Filled out from reference TRBV7-9 and TRBJ2-1, the complete variable domain reads DTGVSQNPRHKITKRGQNVTFRCDPISEHNRLYWYRQTLGQGPEFLTYFQNEAQLEKSRLLSDRFSAERPKGSFSTLEIQRTEQGDSAMYLCASSFPFSGTGGNEQFFGPGTRLTVL.

V gene TRBV27 combines with J gene TRBJ1-1, with D perhaps matching TRBD1 (5 bases). The CDR3 has 14 residues. V dropped 0 bases and J dropped 5 bases, with 10 bases sitting between them. CDR1 is MNHEY, CDR2 SMNVEV, per germline (reference sequence). The CDR3 bases are TGTGCCAGCAGTTTATCGGGGGGTTTGACTGAAGCTTTCTTT. Amino acids: CASSLSGGLTEAFF.

This clonotype was counted between two and nine times. V is TRBV4-1 and J is TRBJ2-3; D is unclear. Germline assignment: CDR1 MGHRA and CDR2 YSYEKL. The CDR3 has 15 residues. Trimming left V 1 base short and J 1 base short, with 9 bases between. DNA of the CDR3: TGCGCCAGCAGCCAAGTTAGGCCGCGCACAGATACGCAGTATTTT. This gives the protein CASSQVRPRTDTQYF.

The table lists this clonotype with a few counts. The rearrangement joins TRBV27 to TRBJ2-7; unclear D gene. This CDR3 has 15 amino acids. V was trimmed by 5 bases and J by 2 bases, leaving 16 bases between them. CDR1 MNHEY and CDR2 SMNVEV come from the germline V gene (reference sequence). CDR3 in DNA: TGTGCCAGCAGTCCGCTTCTATCCTCGACCTACGAGCAGTACTTC. This translates into CASSPLLSSTYEQYF.

This clonotype showed up many times. The chain links TRBV28 to TRBJ2-3; D gene uncertain. This CDR3 comprises 11 residues. The ends were cut back, 7 bases at V and 6 bases at J, with 8 bases in the middle. Per the germline V gene, CDR1 is MDHEN and CDR2 is SYDVKM. This chain's CDR3 is CASTVEDTQYF. The CDR3 nucleotides read TGTGCCAGCACGGTTGAGGATACGCAGTATTTT. The variable domain in full, completed from reference TRBV28 and TRBJ2-3, reads DVKVTQSSRYLVKRTGEKVFLECVQDMDHENMFWYRQDPGLGLRLIYFSYDVKMKEKGDIPEGYSVSREKKERFSLILESASTNQTSMYLCASTVEDTQYFGPGTRLTVL.

In its sample, this clonotype was seen many times. V usage is TRBV7-2 and J usage is TRBJ2-1, with D perhaps matching TRBD1 or TRBD2 (6 bases each). This CDR3 contains 13 residues. CDR1 SGHTA and CDR2 FQGNSA come from the germline V gene. The V gene lost 1 base and the J gene lost 10 bases, with 11 bases spanning the gap. The CDR3 reads CASSLGGAWEQFF. CDR3 coding DNA: TGTGCCAGCAGCTTAGGGGGGGCCTGGGAGCAGTTCTTC.

Ten or more counts support this clonotype. This chain connects TRBV20-1 to TRBJ1-1; unclear D gene. V was clipped by 6 bases and J by 4 bases, with 15 bases between them. The CDR3 spans 13 residues. Germline V gene lookup returns CDR1 DFQATT and CDR2 SNEGSKA (reference sequence). The chain's CDR3 is CSAQPPIGTEAFF. The CDR3, as DNA: TGCAGTGCACAGCCCCCGATTGGCACTGAAGCTTTCTTT.

This clonotype appeared a single time. V is TRBV4-2 and J is TRBJ2-7; no definite D call. Trimming cost V 10 bases and J 0 bases, with 13 bases left between them. CDR3 length: 13 amino acids. CDR1 is LGHNA, CDR2 YNFKEQ, per germline. CDR3 in amino acids: CAMGVGRSYEQYF. The CDR3 DNA sequence: TGTGCCATGGGCGTCGGGCGCTCCTACGAGCAGTACTTC.

This clonotype showed up many times. The chain is built from TRBV19 and TRBJ1-2; D unresolved. This CDR3 has 13 residues. With 6 bases removed from V and 7 bases from J, the gap between germline ends came to 15 bases. Per germline, CDR1 LNHDA and CDR2 SQIVND (reference sequence). CDR3 protein: CASRRSPMAGYTF. As DNA, the CDR3 is TGTGCCAGTAGAAGATCCCCGATGGCTGGCTACACCTTC.

This clonotype showed up just a few times. The chain combines TRBV5-1 with TRBJ1-5; TRBD1 is a possible D gene (6 bases). CDR1 is SGHRS and CDR2 is YFSETQ in the germline V gene. V was trimmed by 3 bases and J by 5 bases, leaving 9 bases between them. The CDR3 runs to 13 residues. CDR3 in DNA: TGCGCCAGCAGCTGGGACACCGATCAGCCCCAGCATTTT. Protein: CASSWDTDQPQHF. Together with reference TRBV5-1 and TRBJ1-5, the CDR3 gives the full variable domain: KAGVTQTPRYLIKTRGQQVTLSCSPISGHRSVSWYQQTPGQGLQFLFEYFSETQRNKGNFPGRFSGRQFSNSRSEMNVSTLELGDSALYLCASSWDTDQPQHFGDGTRLSIL.

This clonotype was seen many times. The chain is built from TRBV5-1 and TRBJ2-1; TRBD2 matches 12 bases. The CDR3 loop spans 16 amino acids. CDR1 is SGHRS, CDR2 YFSETQ, per germline. Trimming cost V 7 bases and J 0 bases; bases outside gene matches: 5. The CDR3 here is CASSPTSGGSYNEQFF. The CDR3 DNA sequence: TGCGCCAGCTCCCCGACTAGCGGGGGCTCCTACAATGAGCAGTTCTTC.

This clonotype was detected ten times or more. The chain combines TRBV5-1 with TRBJ2-7; 8 bases match TRBD1. The CDR3 extends over 13 amino acids. The J segment lost 2 bases and the V segment lost 3 bases, leaving 1 base of the junction unmatched. Germline CDR1 is SGHRS and CDR2 is YFSETQ. CDR3 protein: CASSWTGTYEQYF. CDR3 in DNA: TGCGCCAGCAGCTGGACAGGGACCTACGAGCAGTACTTC.

This clonotype was recorded at least ten times. The chain has TRBV5-5 and TRBJ2-1, with D perhaps being TRBD1 or TRBD2 (5 bases each). CDR3 size: 15 residues. Per germline, CDR1 SGHKS and CDR2 YYEKEE (reference sequence). V gave up 4 bases and J gave up 6 bases, with 17 bases separating them. The CDR3 DNA reads as TGTGCCAGCAGCCAGGGCCCCTCAAGCGGCAATGAGCAGTTCTTC. Translating it yields CASSQGPSSGNEQFF.

This clonotype has ten or more counts. The V and J genes are TRBV5-1 and TRBJ2-1, with D uncertain. V was cut by 0 bases and J by 2 bases, with 9 bases left in between. CDR3 length equals 15 residues. In germline, CDR1 is SGHRS, CDR2 YFSETQ. The CDR3 sequence is CASSLEGLTYNEQFF. DNA for the CDR3: TGCGCCAGCAGCTTGGAGGGCTTGACCTACAATGAGCAGTTCTTC.

The chain uses TRBV29-1 and TRBJ2-5, with 10 nucleotides matching TRBD1. Trimming removed 3 bases from V and 4 bases from J; junction bases left unmatched: 5. CDR3 size: 14 residues. Germline assignment: CDR1 SQVTM and CDR2 ANQGSEA. In DNA, the CDR3 is TGCAGCGTTGAGGTTCGACAGGGGGCAGAGACCCAGTACTTC. It yields the protein CSVEVRQGAETQYF. The whole variable domain, filled in from reference TRBV29-1 and TRBJ2-5, reads SAVISQKPSRDICQRGTSLTIQCQVDSQVTMMFWYRQQPGQSLTLIATANQGSEATYESGFVIDKFPISRPNLTFSTLTVSNMSPEDSSIYLCSVEVRQGAETQYFGPGTRLLVL.

The V call is TRBV7-2, the J call TRBJ1-5; D is ambiguous. The CDR3 sequence is 14 residues long. Germline CDR1 and CDR2: SGHTA and FQGNSA. Deletions cut 1 base from V and 3 bases from J, with 7 bases between. The CDR3 protein is CASSLDPVNQPQHF. The CDR3 DNA follows: TGTGCCAGCAGCTTAGATCCCGTCAATCAGCCCCAGCATTTT.

V and J are TRBV27 and TRBJ1-6; D not resolved. V dropped 6 bases and J dropped 9 bases, with 21 bases sitting between them. CDR1 is MNHEY, CDR2 SMNVEV, per germline (reference sequence). The CDR3 has 16 residues. The CDR3 sequence is CASRLTSGGRISPLHF. Written as DNA, the CDR3 is TGTGCCAGCAGATTAACCTCAGGAGGGCGAATTTCACCCCTCCACTTT.

The chain uses TRBV4-3 and TRBJ2-1; 12 bases are shared with TRBD2. CDR3 length: 17 amino acids. V shed 0 bases, J shed 8 bases, and the junction held 8 bases outside the gene matches. The V gene's germline CDR1 is LGHNA and CDR2 YSLEER. The CDR3 bases are TGCGCCAGCAGCCAAGATGGGCTAGCGGGGGGGCGGGATGAGCAGTTCTTC. This gives the protein CASSQDGLAGGRDEQFF.

This clonotype was picked up many times. This chain joins TRBV4-1 and TRBJ2-7; D is uncertain. The CDR3 runs to 14 residues. The V and J ends lost 0 bases and 2 bases respectively, with 8 bases between them. Per the germline V gene, CDR1 is MGHRA and CDR2 is YSYEKL. In DNA, the CDR3 is TGCGCCAGCAGCCAAGATCTTTTCACCTACGAGCAGTACTTC. Its translation: CASSQDLFTYEQYF.

V and J are TRBV4-1 and TRBJ1-4; D remains ambiguous. The CDR3 is 12 residues long. Deletions cut 5 bases from V and 0 bases from J, with 1 base between. Germline V gives CDR1 MGHRA, CDR2 YSYEKL. The DNA for the CDR3 is TGCGCCAGCAGCGCAACTAATGAAAAACTGTTTTTT. Its translation is CASSATNEKLFF.

This clonotype has at least ten counts. V and J are TRBV4-3 and TRBJ2-7; tentative D call: TRBD1 (6 bases). Germline V gene lookup returns CDR1 LGHNA and CDR2 YSLEER. The V end lost 4 bases, the J end lost 7 bases, and 14 bases lay between the germline ends. This CDR3 contains 13 residues. Here the CDR3 DNA reads TGCGCCAGCAGCCGGACGGGACAAGGAGAGCAGTACGTC. As protein: CASSRTGQGEQYV.

On this clonotype itself: This may be a read error: a much more frequent sequence differs by one nucleotide. The chain couples TRBV18 to TRBJ2-7; no firm D call. Trimming took 1 base from V and 4 from J, leaving 8 bases between them. The germline gives CDR1 KGHSH, CDR2 LQKENI. The CDR3 has 13 amino acids. The CDR3 here is CASSPLGEYEQYV. The CDR3 DNA reads TGTGCCAGCTCACCACTCGGTGAATACGAGCAGTACGTC.

This clonotype was counted only a few times. The chain carries TRBV12-3 or TRBV12-4 and TRBJ2-7; no clear D gene. V was cut by 5 bases and J by 2 bases, with 10 bases left in between. This CDR3 comprises 13 residues. CDR3 nucleotide sequence: TGTGCCAGCAGTACCGGCCTCACCTACGAGCAGTACTTC. Its translation is CASSTGLTYEQYF.

At least ten counts were recorded for this clonotype. The rearrangement uses TRBV6-2 or TRBV6-3 and TRBJ2-3; the D is unclear. The CDR3 consists of 14 residues. Germline CDR1 MNHEY, CDR2 SVGEGT. Trimming stripped 5 bases from V and 4 bases from J, with 13 bases between. CDR3 DNA sequence: TGTGCCAGCAGTCCGAACCTAAGGGCAGATACGCAGTATTTT. It encodes CASSPNLRADTQYF.

The sample holds many counts of this clonotype. The chain uses TRBV28 and TRBJ1-6; 7 bases fit TRBD1. The CDR3 is 14 residues long. Germline V gene sequence: CDR1 MDHEN, CDR2 SYDVKM. Trimming took 4 bases from V and 6 from J; bases not matched to a gene: 3. The CDR3 is CASSWGQSNSPLHF. The CDR3 DNA is TGTGCCAGCAGTTGGGGACAGAGTAATTCACCCCTCCACTTT.

The table lists this clonotype with many counts. V and J are TRBV12-3 or TRBV12-4 and TRBJ2-1, with D unresolved. The CDR3 sequence is 11 residues long. The germline V and J ends were trimmed by 8 bases and 9 bases, with 11 bases remaining between them. The CDR3, as DNA: TGTGCCAGCGCCTGGACCTCTGAGCAGTTCTTC. Protein sequence: CASAWTSEQFF.

This clonotype came up many times. The chain has TRBV12-3 or TRBV12-4 and TRBJ2-3, with 12 nucleotides matching TRBD2. Trimming took 7 bases from V and 6 from J; bases not matched to a gene: 5. This CDR3 has 14 residues. The CDR3 reads CASTPLAGGDTQYF. CDR3 nucleotides: TGTGCCAGCACCCCCCTAGCGGGGGGGGATACGCAGTATTTT.

The CDR3 here is CASRGKGTYEQYF. The CDR3 nucleotides are TGCGCCAGCAGAGGAAAGGGGACCTACGAGCAGTACTTC. The gene calls are TRBV4-1 and TRBJ2-7, with D tentatively TRBD1 (5 bases). Germline CDR1 reads MGHRA; CDR2 reads YSYEKL. V was trimmed by 6 bases and J by 2 bases, leaving 11 bases between them. The CDR3 contains 13 residues.